The next 2 T cell receptor beta chains were all read from a single sample in a study of Graves' ophthalmopathy and Graves' hyperthyroidism. RNA transcripts were the source from which TCR beta CDR3 regions were amplified. HTBI-primed first-round RT-PCR preceded second-round multiplex PCR. TCRdb redid the calling of the multiplex PCR reads with MiXCR, one entry per CDR3 protein. The repertoire has hundreds of thousands of distinct CDR3 sequences, 15% of them found once; the top ten carry about 7.3%. The sample taken for sequencing was peripheral blood. Receptors were obtained from a woman aged 18-30 years with stable Graves' hyperthyroidism.

This clonotype was recorded at least ten times. V is TRBV7-9 and J is TRBJ1-2; D is unclear. This CDR3 comprises 13 residues. The V end lost 4 bases, the J end lost 5 bases, and 11 bases lay between the germline ends. Germline values: CDR1 SEHNR, CDR2 FQNEAQ (reference sequence). In nucleotides, the CDR3 is TGTGCCAGCAGCTCCGGACCTGTATATGGCTACACCTTC. Amino acids: CASSSGPVYGYTF.

This clonotype was counted ten times or more. V usage is TRBV25-1 and J usage is TRBJ2-7; TRBD1 matches at 7 bases. This CDR3 contains 13 residues. V was clipped by 9 bases and J by 0 bases; unmatched bases: 5. CDR1 and CDR2 from the germline V gene are MGHDK and SYGVNS. The CDR3 region is CARGTALSYEQYF. In DNA, the CDR3 is TGTGCCAGGGGGACAGCGCTCTCCTACGAGCAGTACTTC.